The 10 T cell receptor beta chains below all came from one sample that was sequenced in a study of control samples from healthy donors and cancer patients. The data were produced by immunoSEQ multiplex PCR, yet TCRdb's version contains in-frame clones alone and is incomplete. Of some 120,000 clones listed, about 87% are singletons. The sample comprised blood. These TCRs come from a man aged 55 to 70 in good health.

The V and J genes are TRBV30 and TRBJ1-5; perhaps TRBD1 as D (6 bases). Deletions cut 5 bases from V and 7 bases from J, with 15 bases between. Germline CDR1 and CDR2: GTSNPN and SVGIG (reference sequence). This CDR3 region has 13 residues. The CDR3 DNA sequence: TGTGCCTGGGCACAGGGCGGGAGCCAGCCCCAGCATTTT. As protein: CAWAQGGSQPQHF.

The genes are TRBV19 and TRBJ2-5; TRBD2 matches 12 bases. The length of the CDR3 is 13 residues. Trimming at V came to 10 bases and at J to 5 bases, leaving 5 bases not matched to a gene. From germline, CDR1 is LNHDA and CDR2 SQIVND (reference sequence). The CDR3 DNA sequence: TGTGCCACTAGCGGGGGGGCTGGGGAGACCCAGTACTTC. This sequence encodes CATSGGAGETQYF.

The J gene is TRBJ2-3, the V gene TRBV2; 11 positions match TRBD2. After removal of 6 bases from V and 5 bases from J, the junction contained 10 bases not matched to a gene. The germline CDR1 and CDR2 sequences are SNHLY and FYNNEI. The CDR3 is 16 amino acids. The CDR3 DNA reads as TGTGCCAGCAGCGGTGCTAGCGGGGGGTATCAAGATACGCAGTATTTT. It encodes CASSGASGGYQDTQYF.

The chain recombines TRBV2 with TRBJ2-7; TRBD1 or TRBD2 may be the D gene (5 bases each). This CDR3 spans 15 amino acids. The V and J ends lost 7 bases and 2 bases respectively, with 18 bases between them. Germline V CDR1 and CDR2: SNHLY, FYNNEI. The CDR3 DNA sequence: TGTGCCAGCAAGACCGGGACCTCAAGCGCCTACGAGCAGTACTTC. Protein sequence: CASKTGTSSAYEQYF.

J is TRBJ2-7 and V is TRBV24-1; 7 bases are shared with TRBD2. CDR1 is KGHDR and CDR2 is SFDVKD in the germline V gene. This CDR3 comprises 15 residues. Trimming removed 4 bases from V and 5 bases from J; junction bases left unmatched: 10. The CDR3 sequence: CATSDPRTRPHEQYF. CDR3 nucleotide sequence: TGTGCCACCAGTGACCCCCGGACTAGACCCCACGAGCAGTACTTC.

This chain joins TRBV20-1 and TRBJ1-6; the D is unclear. Germline-derived CDR1 and CDR2 are DFQATT and SNEGSKA (reference sequence). The CDR3 loop spans 14 amino acids. V lost 3 bases, J lost 7 bases, and 13 bases lay in between. The CDR3 DNA reads TGCAGTGCTAGTTATGGCACCCAAAATTCACCCCTCCACTTT. Amino acids: CSASYGTQNSPLHF.

The chain has TRBV7-2 and TRBJ2-1; D is unresolved. Germline values: CDR1 SGHTA, CDR2 FQGNSA. V lost 5 bases, J lost 9 bases, and 11 bases lay in between. CDR3 length: 12 residues. CDR3 coding DNA: TGTGCCAGCAGCGCCGTTAGAGGTGAGCAGTTCTTC. This gives the protein CASSAVRGEQFF.

About this clone itself: Germline and junction disagree at one end, which may indicate a read error. J is TRBJ2-3 and V is TRBV19, with D maybe TRBD1 (7 bases). This CDR3 region has 13 residues. CDR1 is LNHDA, CDR2 SQIVND, per germline (reference sequence). The CDR3 DNA reads as TGTACCAGTAGTATCAGGGGGGAAGATACGCAGTATTTT. Translating it yields CTSSIRGEDTQYF.

J is TRBJ1-2 and V is TRBV28; D is uncertain. The V gene's germline CDR1 is MDHEN and CDR2 SYDVKM. The CDR3 covers 11 residues. The V gene lost 2 bases and the J gene lost 8 bases, with 6 bases spanning the gap. The CDR3 reads CASSLELGYTF. The CDR3, as DNA: TGTGCCAGCAGTTTAGAGTTGGGCTACACCTTC.

The chain couples TRBV5-8 to TRBJ1-1; weak D call: TRBD1 (5 bases). Per germline, CDR1 SGHTS and CDR2 YDEGEE. This CDR3 has 17 amino acids. Trimming removed 1 base at V and 1 base at J, with 17 bases between. The CDR3 sequence: CASSLTYSAGPNTEAFF. CDR3 coding DNA: TGTGCCAGCAGCTTGACCTATTCGGCAGGGCCGAACACTGAAGCTTTCTTT.